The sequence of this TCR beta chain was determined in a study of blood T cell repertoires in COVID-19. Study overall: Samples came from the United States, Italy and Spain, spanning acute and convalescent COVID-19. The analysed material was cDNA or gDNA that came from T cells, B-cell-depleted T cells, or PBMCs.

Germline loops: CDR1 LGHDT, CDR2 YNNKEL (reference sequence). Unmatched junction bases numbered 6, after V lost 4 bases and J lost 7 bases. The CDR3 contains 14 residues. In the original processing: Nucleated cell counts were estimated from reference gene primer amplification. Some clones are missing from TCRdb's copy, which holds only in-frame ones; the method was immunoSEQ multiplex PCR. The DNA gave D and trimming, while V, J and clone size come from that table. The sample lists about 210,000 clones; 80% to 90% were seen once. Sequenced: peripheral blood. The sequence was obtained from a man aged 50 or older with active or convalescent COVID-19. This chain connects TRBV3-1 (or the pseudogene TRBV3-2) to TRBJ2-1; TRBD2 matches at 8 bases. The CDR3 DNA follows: TGTGCCAGCAGCCCTAGACTAGCGTGGAATGAGCAGTTCTTC. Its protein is CASSPRLAWNEQFF.